The rows below give T cell receptor beta chains drawn from one sample of a study of Graves' ophthalmopathy and Graves' hyperthyroidism. One entry per CDR3 protein, called by TCRdb with MiXCR from the multiplex PCR reads. The profile shows 200,000 to 300,000 distinct CDR3 sequences, around 42% of them singletons. Sample: peripheral blood. The receptors were gathered from an adult man with Graves' ophthalmopathy. The conserved cysteine and the conserved F or W are not part of the CDR3 here. Each record gives: J gene, clone size, V gene, CDR3 protein. Clone size is not always given. Where it is, it says once, few, many or a class for expanded clones.

J gene: TRBJ2-7; clone size: NA; V gene: TRBV6-5; CDR3 protein: ASKMTSGGYEQY
J gene: NA; clone size: NA; V gene: TRBV11-2; CDR3 protein: ASSLGLGTTRRGGQF
J gene: TRBJ2-6; clone size: few; V gene: TRBV9; CDR3 protein: ASSVAGATGANVLT
J gene: TRBJ1-5; clone size: NA; V gene: TRBV5-5; CDR3 protein: ASSLGGTKEPQH
J gene: TRBJ2-7; clone size: NA; V gene: TRBV20-1; CDR3 protein: SATRGTSVQY
J gene: TRBJ2-5; clone size: few; V gene: TRBV2; CDR3 protein: ASSGLGQGGETQY
J gene: TRBJ2-7; clone size: NA; V gene: TRBV10-3; CDR3 protein: ATGTSGYSYEQY
J gene: TRBJ1-5; clone size: few; V gene: TRBV10-3; CDR3 protein: AISGSSNQPQH
J gene: TRBJ2-7; clone size: NA; V gene: TRBV2; CDR3 protein: ASSEGVASSYEQY
J gene: TRBJ1-5; clone size: NA; V gene: TRBV15; CDR3 protein: ASKDRTGGLSNQPQH